Listed here are 20 T cell receptor beta chains from one sample, sequenced in a study of shared clonotypes between healthy human individuals. Libraries were prepared by immunoSEQ multiplex PCR; TCRdb keeps only in-frame clonotypes and omits some of them. The sample contains 850,000 to 1,100,000 clones, approximately 80% of which appear only once. Sequenced sample: memory CD4+ T cells from PBMCs. Stated subset: CD45RA-negative fraction. These receptors were obtained from a man younger than 35 in good health. Some clones in this sample may be carry-over from other donors' samples.

In the case of this clone: Different DNA sequences within this sample yield the same CDR3. The rearrangement joins TRBV15 to TRBJ2-1; TRBD2 agrees at 9 bases. The junction had 3 bases not matched to a gene; V was cut back by 0 bases and J by 3 bases. CDR3 length equals 16 residues. From germline, CDR1 is LNHNV and CDR2 YYDKDF (reference sequence). The CDR3, as DNA: TGTGCCACCAGCAGAGAGGCTAGCGGGATCTACAATGAGCAGTTCTTC. This gives the protein CATSREASGIYNEQFF.

The chain combines TRBV6-6 with TRBJ2-1; D might be TRBD2 (6 bases). The CDR3 is 13 amino acids. Germline-derived CDR1 and CDR2 are MNHNY and SVGAGI (reference sequence). V lost 5 bases to trimming and J lost 7 bases, with 12 bases between them. CDR3 bases: TGTGCCAGCAGTCCCGCCGGGAGAAATGAGCAGTTCTTC. Amino acid sequence: CASSPAGRNEQFF.

The J gene is TRBJ2-5, the V gene TRBV6-1; TRBD1 is a possible D gene (5 bases). Germline V gene sequence: CDR1 MNHNS, CDR2 SASEGT. The CDR3 has 14 residues. Deletions cut 4 bases from V and 2 bases from J, with 11 bases between. This CDR3 is CASSVQGSQETQYF. As DNA, the CDR3 is TGTGCCAGCAGTGTGCAGGGATCGCAAGAGACCCAGTACTTC.

The chain links TRBV7-3 to TRBJ2-2; D might be TRBD1 (6 bases). Germline V gene data show CDR1 as SGHTA and CDR2 as FQGTGA. The CDR3 is made up of 14 amino acids. V was cut by 4 bases and J by 2 bases, with 8 bases left in between. For the CDR3, the DNA is TGTGCCAGCAGCTCACAGGGAAACACCGGGGAGCTGTTTTTT. Translated: CASSSQGNTGELFF.

The V call is TRBV5-1, the J call TRBJ1-6; no clear D. Trimming took off 0 bases at V and 7 bases at J, with 8 bases between the two ends. Germline loops: CDR1 SGHRS, CDR2 YFSETQ. The CDR3 spans 14 residues. The CDR3 coding sequence is TGCGCCAGCAGCTTGGAGGCTAAAAATTCACCCCTCCACTTT. Protein: CASSLEAKNSPLHF.

As for this clone: At the DNA level, this CDR3 is encoded by other sequences in the same sample as well. The chain uses TRBV28 and TRBJ1-4; D is unresolved. CDR1 MDHEN and CDR2 SYDVKM come from the germline V gene. Trimming cost V 4 bases and J 7 bases, with 13 bases left between them. This CDR3 region has 14 residues. The CDR3 bases are TGTGCCAGCAGTTCGGACGGCGGAGGTGAAAAACTGTTTTTT. It translates to CASSSDGGGEKLFF.

The chain has TRBV5-1 and TRBJ2-1; no definite D call. Per germline, CDR1 SGHRS and CDR2 YFSETQ. This CDR3 comprises 14 residues. V was cut by 4 bases and J by 11 bases, with 19 bases left in between. The CDR3 coding sequence is TGCGCCAGCAGCCCCAATATGGGCGGCGGTAAGCAGTTCTTC. It codes for CASSPNMGGGKQFF.

The V gene is TRBV5-1, the J gene TRBJ1-1; weak D call: TRBD1 (5 bases). The V and J ends lost 2 bases and 3 bases respectively, with 17 bases between them. CDR1 is SGHRS and CDR2 is YFSETQ in the germline V gene. This CDR3 has 16 residues. The CDR3 bases are TGCGCCAGCAGCTTCTCTTTTGGGTGGGGGGACACTGAAGCTTTCTTT. Protein: CASSFSFGWGDTEAFF.

The genes are TRBV5-1 and TRBJ2-2; 10 bases agree with TRBD2. The V gene end was trimmed by 0 bases and the J gene end by 5 bases; junction bases not matched to a gene: 4. The CDR3 extends over 16 amino acids. Germline V CDR1 and CDR2: SGHRS, YFSETQ. CDR3 protein: CASSLDPSGRTGELFF. Here the CDR3 DNA reads TGCGCCAGCAGCTTGGATCCTAGCGGGAGAACCGGGGAGCTGTTTTTT. Combining the CDR3 with reference TRBV5-1 and TRBJ2-2 gives the whole variable domain KAGVTQTPRYLIKTRGQQVTLSCSPISGHRSVSWYQQTPGQGLQFLFEYFSETQRNKGNFPGRFSGRQFSNSRSEMNVSTLELGDSALYLCASSLDPSGRTGELFFGEGSRLTVL.

The chain is built from TRBV5-1 and TRBJ2-1, with D possibly TRBD2 on 5 matching bases. V was clipped by 6 bases and J by 12 bases, with 13 bases between them. Germline CDR1 reads SGHRS; CDR2 reads YFSETQ. The CDR3 totals 11 residues. The CDR3 protein is CASNQRGRQFF. CDR3 coding DNA: TGCGCCAGCAATCAACGAGGGAGGCAGTTCTTC. The variable domain in full, with the rest retrieved from reference TRBV5-1 and TRBJ2-1, is KAGVTQTPRYLIKTRGQQVTLSCSPISGHRSVSWYQQTPGQGLQFLFEYFSETQRNKGNFPGRFSGRQFSNSRSEMNVSTLELGDSALYLCASNQRGRQFFGPGTRLTVL.

Details on this clone: It may be a read error: a sequence one base away is much more abundant. This CDR3 is also generated by other DNA sequences in the sample. The chain recombines TRBV28 with TRBJ1-2; 7 bases are shared with TRBD1. Per germline, CDR1 MDHEN and CDR2 SYDVKM. This CDR3 contains 12 residues. The J segment lost 4 bases and the V segment lost 5 bases, leaving 1 base of the junction unmatched. CDR3 nucleotides: TGTGCCAGCAGTCGACAGGGCTATGGCTACACCTTC. This encodes CASSRQGYGYTF.

The chain links TRBV5-8 to TRBJ2-3; D is possibly TRBD1 or TRBD2 (5 bases each). This CDR3 is 15 amino acids long. V lost 3 bases and J lost 2, with 13 bases in between. Germline loops: CDR1 SGHTS, CDR2 YDEGEE. The CDR3 nucleotides are TGTGCCAGCAGCTGGGGCCGGGACGCCACAGATACGCAGTATTTT. Its protein is CASSWGRDATDTQYF.

Only one count was recorded for this clone. This chain uses TRBV13 with TRBJ1-5; possibly TRBD1 for D (5 bases). The V end was cut by 4 bases, the J end by 8 bases, with 15 bases between. The CDR3 has 14 amino acids. CDR1 is PRHDT and CDR2 is FYEKMQ in the germline V gene (reference sequence). The CDR3 DNA sequence: TGTGCCAGCAGCTCCAGAAACGAGGGGAAGCCCCAGCATTTT. Translated, it gives CASSSRNEGKPQHF.

This clone has a handful of counts. This chain joins TRBV7-9 and TRBJ2-7, with 9 positions matching TRBD1. The CDR3 loop spans 13 amino acids. Per germline, CDR1 SEHNR and CDR2 FQNEAQ (reference sequence). The V gene end was trimmed by 9 bases and the J gene end by 6 bases; junction bases not matched to a gene: 9. CDR3 region: CASSGTGRSEQYF. The DNA for the CDR3 is TGTGCCAGTTCCGGGACAGGGAGGTCCGAGCAGTACTTC.

This clone was counted a single time. The genes are TRBV7-2 and TRBJ2-3, with D perhaps TRBD1 (6 bases). The CDR3 totals 14 residues. Germline values: CDR1 SGHTA, CDR2 FQGNSA. Trimming removed 4 bases from V and 4 bases from J, with 12 bases in between. The CDR3 bases are TGTGCCAGCAGCTCCAACAGGGCCCCAGATACGCAGTATTTT. Translation: CASSSNRAPDTQYF.

The J gene is TRBJ1-6, the V gene TRBV30; maybe TRBD1 (5 bases). The CDR3 contains 13 residues. V dropped 2 bases and J dropped 10 bases, with 12 bases sitting between them. Germline V gives CDR1 GTSNPN, CDR2 SVGIG (reference sequence). The CDR3 is CAWSLQGESPLHF. The DNA of the CDR3 is TGTGCCTGGAGTCTTCAGGGAGAGTCACCCCTCCACTTT.

This chain joins TRBV7-7 and TRBJ2-5, with D hard to call. Germline-derived CDR1 and CDR2 are SSHAT and FNYEAQ (reference sequence). V lost 2 bases and J 1 base, leaving 14 bases between the germline ends. CDR3 length equals 16 residues. The DNA for the CDR3 is TGTGCCAGCAGCTTAAGTGTCGGGCTTCCCCAAGAGACCCAGTACTTC. This gives the protein CASSLSVGLPQETQYF.

This chain uses TRBV15 with TRBJ2-1; 10 bases match TRBD2. Germline assignment: CDR1 LNHNV and CDR2 YYDKDF (reference sequence). The V and J ends lost 1 base and 7 bases, in that order; junction bases with no gene match: 7. There are 16 residues in the CDR3. The chain's CDR3 is CATSRVGASGRNEQFF. CDR3 sequence (DNA): TGTGCCACCAGCAGAGTTGGCGCTAGCGGGAGAAATGAGCAGTTCTTC.

The genes are TRBV4-1 and TRBJ1-5, with D possibly being TRBD1 (5 bases). There are 16 residues in the CDR3. Germline V gene lookup returns CDR1 MGHRA and CDR2 YSYEKL. V lost 1 base and J 3 bases, leaving 13 bases between the germline ends. The CDR3 DNA reads TGCGCCAGCAGCCAAGTAGAGGGGACTAACAATCAGCCCCAGCATTTT. It encodes CASSQVEGTNNQPQHF.

The V call is TRBV5-1, the J call TRBJ2-7; D not certain. V was shortened by 2 bases and J by 1 base, with 13 bases between the two germline ends. This CDR3 contains 15 residues. Looked up from germline, CDR1 is SGHRS and CDR2 is YFSETQ. The CDR3: CASSLGSQTSYEQYF. CDR3 coding DNA: TGCGCCAGCAGCTTAGGGTCGCAGACGTCCTACGAGCAGTACTTC.